The rows below give T cell receptor beta chains drawn from one sample of a study of OX40 agonist ivuxolimab in advanced cancers. The data were produced by immunoSEQ multiplex PCR, yet TCRdb's version contains in-frame clones alone and is incomplete. The sample holds tens of thousands of clones, approximately 83% seen once. The specimen was CD4+ or CD8+ T cells sorted from blood, collected in a trial of the OX40 agonist ivuxolimab. Receptor source: an adult with an advanced solid tumor such as melanoma, head and neck, liver or kidney cancer. The CDR3 runs from the conserved cysteine through the conserved F or W. Each record gives: J gene, clone size, D gene, V gene, CDR3 DNA, CDR3 protein. A D gene is named only where the DNA matches it firmly. Part of the rows lack a size; the others show once, few, many or a class for expanded clones.

>TRBJ1-5|.|.|TRBV4-1
TGCGCCAGCAGCCAATATGTCGGGGGCAGGGGCAATCAGCCCCAGCATTTT
CASSQYVGGRGNQPQHF
>TRBJ1-5|.|.|TRBV4-2
TGTGCCAGCAGCCAAGAGCGCGGGGATGGTCAGCCCCAGCATTTT
CASSQERGDGQPQHF
>TRBJ1-4|.|TRBD1|TRBV7-9
TGTGCCAGCAGCGATCTTGAACAGGGGTCCCTTAATGAAAAACTGTTTTTT
CASSDLEQGSLNEKLFF
>TRBJ2-5|once|.|TRBV6-5
TGTGCCAGCAGTTATGCGCCTCAAGAGACCCAGTACTTC
CASSYAPQETQYF
>TRBJ2-5|.|TRBD1|TRBV11-2
TGTGCCAGCAGTACTCCGGACAGGGGGCTTCAGGAGACCCAGTACTTC
CASSTPDRGLQETQYF
>TRBJ2-7|.|.|TRBV6-7
TGTGCCAGCAGTCCAGCCGGTTGGGACTACGAGCAGTACTTC
CASSPAGWDYEQYF
>TRBJ2-7|.|.|TRBV11-2
TGTGCCAGCAGCTTAGCCCTGCACGAGCAGTACTTC
CASSLALHEQYF
>TRBJ2-5|few|.|TRBV9
TGTGCCAGCAGCCCAGGCCGCCGGGCGTACCAAGAGACCCAGTACTTC
CASSPGRRAYQETQYF
>TRBJ2-5|once|TRBD2|TRBV10-2
TGCGCCAGCAGTGGCCTAGCGGGGGCTCAAGAGACCCAGTACTTC
CASSGLAGAQETQYF
>TRBJ1-5|.|TRBD1|TRBV4-1
TGCGCCAGCAGTCAGACAGGGGAGAGCAATCAGCCCCAGCATTTT
CASSQTGESNQPQHF
>TRBJ2-3|.|.|TRBV11-2
TGTGCCAGCAGCCGAGCCGTCGGATCCACAGATACGCAGTATTTT
CASSRAVGSTDTQYF
>TRBJ2-5|.|.|TRBV12-5
TGTGCTAGTGCCGAGGGGATCTCGGAGACCCAGTACTTC
CASAEGISETQYF
>TRBJ1-1|once|.|TRBV27
TGTGCCAGCAGTTTGAAATCCCCGGGTATTGGAGGGGTTGGTCGTAGCACTGAAGCTTTCTTT
CASSLKSPGIGGVGRSTEAFF
>TRBJ2-5|once|.|TRBV5-4
TGTGCCAGCAGCAGAGGGGAGACCCAGTACTTC
CASSRGETQYF
>TRBJ1-1|.|TRBD1|TRBV4-1
TGCGCCAGCAGCCAAAACCGGGACAGGGGCACTGAAGCTTTCTTT
CASSQNRDRGTEAFF
>TRBJ2-2|.|.|TRBV4-1
TGCGCCAGCAGCCCAAGCCTCGGGGCCGGTCTTAGTTCCGGGGAGCTGTTTTTT
CASSPSLGAGLSSGELFF
>TRBJ1-6|.|.|TRBV6-5
TGTGCCAGCAGTTCGGGACGGGACACTTCACCCCTCCACTTT
CASSSGRDTSPLHF
>TRBJ1-5|once|TRBD1|TRBV2
TGTGCCAGCAGTGCGTCTATGCGGGACAGGGCGAATCAGCCCCAGCATTTT
CASSASMRDRANQPQHF
>TRBJ2-7|.|TRBD1|TRBV11-2
TGTGCCAGCAGCTTAGGGTGGGGGACAGCTTACGAGCAGTACTTC
CASSLGWGTAYEQYF
>TRBJ2-3|.|.|TRBV4-1
TGCGCCAGCAGCCACCAATTTCCCGGGACCCCCACAGATACGCAGTATTTT
CASSHQFPGTPTDTQYF
>TRBJ2-1|.|TRBD2|TRBV7-8
TGTGCCAGCAGCTTAGGACTAGCGGGGGGGCTCAGGAACAATGAGCAGTTCTTC
CASSLGLAGGLRNNEQFF
>TRBJ1-2|once|.|TRBV4-1
TGCGCCAGCAGGATGAGTCCCCTCTCCACATATTATGGCTACACCTTC
CASRMSPLSTYYGYTF
>TRBJ2-1|.|.|TRBV19
TGTGCCAGTAGTACCGCGGATGGTCGCTCCTACAATGAGCAGTTCTTC
CASSTADGRSYNEQFF
>TRBJ2-7|.|TRBD1|TRBV7-9
TGTGCCAGCAGCCGCGAGACAGGGTCCTCCTACGAGCAGTACTTC
CASSRETGSSYEQYF
>TRBJ1-2|.|TRBD1|TRBV4-1
TGCGCCAGCAGCCAAGATCAGGGACAGATAAATGGCTACACCTTC
CASSQDQGQINGYTF
>TRBJ1-1|.|.|TRBV19
TGTGCCAGTAGTCTCCGGACAGATTCCCCTGAAGCTTTCTTT
CASSLRTDSPEAFF
>TRBJ2-2|.|TRBD2|TRBV27
TGTGCCAGCAGTTTGACTAGCGGGGAGGTTAGCGGGGAGCTGTTTTTT
CASSLTSGEVSGELFF
>TRBJ2-1|.|.|TRBV27
TGTGCCAGCAGCCAATTCAGCTCCTACAATGAGCAGTTCTTC
CASSQFSSYNEQFF
>TRBJ2-7|.|TRBD1|TRBV4-1
TGCGCCAGCAGCCAGCGACAGGGCTACGAGCAGTACTTC
CASSQRQGYEQYF
>TRBJ1-2|.|.|TRBV19
TGTGCCAGTATTCCCGACGGAGACCGTAACTATGGCTACACCTTC
CASIPDGDRNYGYTF
>TRBJ2-7|.|TRBD1|TRBV5-1
TGCGCCAGCAAGGACAGGACCTCCTACGAGCAGTACTTC
CASKDRTSYEQYF
>TRBJ2-3|.|TRBD2|TRBV6-1
TGTGCCAGCAGAACACGACTAGCGGTGCGAGATACGCAGTATTTT
CASRTRLAVRDTQYF